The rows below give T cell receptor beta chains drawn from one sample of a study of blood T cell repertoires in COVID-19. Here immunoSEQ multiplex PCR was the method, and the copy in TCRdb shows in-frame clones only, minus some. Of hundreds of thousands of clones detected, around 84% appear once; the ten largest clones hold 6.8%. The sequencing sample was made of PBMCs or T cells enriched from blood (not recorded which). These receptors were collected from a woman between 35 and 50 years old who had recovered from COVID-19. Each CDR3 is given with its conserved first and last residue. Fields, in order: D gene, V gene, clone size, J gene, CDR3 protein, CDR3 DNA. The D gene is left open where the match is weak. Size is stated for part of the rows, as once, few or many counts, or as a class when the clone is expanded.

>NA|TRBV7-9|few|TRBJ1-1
CASSLPGGTEAFF
TGTGCCAGCAGCCTCCCCGGGGGCACTGAAGCTTTCTTT
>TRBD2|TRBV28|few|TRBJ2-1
CASRKREGFNEQFF
TGTGCCAGCAGAAAACGGGAGGGCTTCAATGAGCAGTTCTTC
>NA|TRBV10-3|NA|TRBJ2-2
CAISGKGGSTGELFF
TGTGCCATCAGTGGGAAGGGGGGGAGCACCGGGGAGCTGTTTTTT
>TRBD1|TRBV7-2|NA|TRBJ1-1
CASRRQGGTEAFF
TGTGCCAGCAGAAGACAGGGCGGGACTGAAGCTTTCTTT
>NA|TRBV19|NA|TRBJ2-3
CASSISRADTQYF
TGTGCCAGTAGTATTTCTCGGGCAGATACGCAGTATTTT
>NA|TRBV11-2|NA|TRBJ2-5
CASSFNMYRGTQYF
TGTGCCAGCAGCTTCAACATGTATAGGGGAACCCAGTACTTC
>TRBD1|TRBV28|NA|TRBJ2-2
CASSSYDRGFTGELFF
TGTGCCAGCAGTTCGTATGACAGGGGATTCACCGGGGAGCTGTTTTTT
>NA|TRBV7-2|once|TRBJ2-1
CASSLGSDYNEQFF
TGTGCCAGCAGCTTAGGCAGCGACTACAATGAGCAGTTCTTC
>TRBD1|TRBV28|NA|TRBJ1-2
CASSSTGVPNYGYTF
TGTGCCAGCAGCTCGACAGGGGTCCCTAACTATGGCTACACCTTC
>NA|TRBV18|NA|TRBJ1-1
CASSPAIVESTEAFF
TGTGCCAGCTCACCAGCTATAGTGGAGTCCACTGAAGCTTTCTTT
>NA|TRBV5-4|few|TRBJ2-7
CASSFAPPFGSSYEQYF
TGTGCCAGCAGCTTCGCCCCGCCGTTCGGGAGCTCCTACGAGCAGTACTTC
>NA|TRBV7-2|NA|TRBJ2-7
CASSLAQAGNYEQYF
TGTGCCAGCAGCCTAGCCCAAGCGGGCAACTACGAGCAGTACTTC
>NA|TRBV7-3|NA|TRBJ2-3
CASSPTVGGTQYF
TGTGCCAGCAGCCCAACGGTGGGAGGTACGCAGTATTTT
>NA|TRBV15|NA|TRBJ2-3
CATSRDRGSGGSTDTQYF
TGTGCCACCAGCAGAGATAGAGGGAGTGGGGGCAGCACAGATACGCAGTATTTT
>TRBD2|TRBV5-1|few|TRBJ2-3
CASSLVAGASTDTQYF
TGCGCCAGCAGCTTGGTAGCGGGAGCAAGCACAGATACGCAGTATTTT
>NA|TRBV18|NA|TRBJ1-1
CASSPDRLNTEAFF
TGTGCCAGCTCACCTGACAGACTGAACACTGAAGCTTTCTTT
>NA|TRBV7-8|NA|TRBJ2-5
CASSETGAAQETQYF
TGTGCCAGCAGCGAAACAGGTGCCGCCCAAGAGACCCAGTACTTC
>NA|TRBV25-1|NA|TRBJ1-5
CASSFYQPQHF
TGTGCCAGCAGCTTTTATCAGCCCCAGCATTTT
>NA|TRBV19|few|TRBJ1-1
CASSIEGAGPMGTEAFF
TGTGCCAGTAGTATAGAGGGGGCCGGGCCAATGGGGACTGAAGCTTTCTTT
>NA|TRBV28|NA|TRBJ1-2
CASSLPHGEDGYTF
TGTGCCAGCAGTTTGCCCCACGGAGAGGATGGCTACACCTTC
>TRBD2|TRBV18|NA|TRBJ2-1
CASSRQGLAGDNEQFF
TGTGCCAGCTCCCGACAGGGACTAGCGGGGGACAATGAGCAGTTCTTC
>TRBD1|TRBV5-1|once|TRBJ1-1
CASSLAGGDAEAFF
TGCGCCAGCAGCTTGGCAGGGGGTGACGCTGAAGCTTTCTTT
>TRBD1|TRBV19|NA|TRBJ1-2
CASSKNADRDRGKNYGYTF
TGTGCCAGTAGCAAAAACGCCGACCGGGACAGGGGCAAAAACTATGGCTACACCTTC
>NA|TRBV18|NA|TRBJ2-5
CASSQDTFVRLQETQYF
TGTGCCAGCTCACAGGACACTTTCGTCCGCCTCCAAGAGACCCAGTACTTC
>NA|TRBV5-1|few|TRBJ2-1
CASSLMAGPYNEQFF
TGCGCCAGCAGCTTGATGGCGGGACCCTACAATGAGCAGTTCTTC
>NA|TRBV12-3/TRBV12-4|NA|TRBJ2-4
CASSLRSNQYF
TGTGCCAGCAGTTTACGGTCGAATCAGTACTTC
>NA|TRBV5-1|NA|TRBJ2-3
CASSLDRRETDTQYF
TGCGCCAGCAGCTTGGATAGGCGGGAAACAGATACGCAGTATTTT
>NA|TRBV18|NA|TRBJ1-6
CASSPSHFNSPLHF
TGTGCCAGCTCACCGTCCCATTTCAATTCACCCCTCCACTTT
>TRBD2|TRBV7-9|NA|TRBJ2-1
CASRNRGLAGSYNEQFF
TGTGCCAGCAGAAATAGGGGACTAGCGGGCAGCTACAATGAGCAGTTCTTC
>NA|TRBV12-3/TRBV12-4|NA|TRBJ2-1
CASSLDPGVEQFF
TGTGCCAGCAGTTTAGATCCAGGGGTTGAGCAGTTCTTC